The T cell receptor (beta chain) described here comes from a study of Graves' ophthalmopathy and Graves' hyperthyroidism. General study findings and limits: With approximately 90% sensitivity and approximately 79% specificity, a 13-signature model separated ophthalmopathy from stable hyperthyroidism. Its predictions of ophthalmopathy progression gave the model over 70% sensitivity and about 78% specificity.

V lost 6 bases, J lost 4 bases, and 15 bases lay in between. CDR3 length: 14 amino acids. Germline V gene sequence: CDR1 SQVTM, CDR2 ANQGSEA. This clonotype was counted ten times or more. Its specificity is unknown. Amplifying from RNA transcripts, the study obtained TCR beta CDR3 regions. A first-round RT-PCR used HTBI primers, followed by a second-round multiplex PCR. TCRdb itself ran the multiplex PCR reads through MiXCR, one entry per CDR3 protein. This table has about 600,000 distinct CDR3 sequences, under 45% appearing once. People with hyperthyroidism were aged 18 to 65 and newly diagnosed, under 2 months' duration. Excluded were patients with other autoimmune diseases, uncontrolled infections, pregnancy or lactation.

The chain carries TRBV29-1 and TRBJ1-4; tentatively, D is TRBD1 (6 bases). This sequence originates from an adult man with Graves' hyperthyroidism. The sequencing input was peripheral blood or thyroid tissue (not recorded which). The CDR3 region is CSVQEARGNEKLFF. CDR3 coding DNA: TGCAGCGTCCAAGAGGCCAGGGGTAATGAAAAACTGTTTTTT.